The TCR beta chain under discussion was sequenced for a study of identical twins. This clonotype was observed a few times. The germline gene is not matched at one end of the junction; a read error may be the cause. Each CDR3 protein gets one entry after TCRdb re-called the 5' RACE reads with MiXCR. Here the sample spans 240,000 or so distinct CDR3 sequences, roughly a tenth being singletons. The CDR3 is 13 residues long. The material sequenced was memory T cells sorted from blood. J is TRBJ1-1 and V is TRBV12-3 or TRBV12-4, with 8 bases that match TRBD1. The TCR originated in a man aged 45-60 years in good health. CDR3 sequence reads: CASSSGQGTAAFF. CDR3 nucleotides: TGTGCCAGCAGTTCCGGACAGGGCACTGCAGCTTTCTTT.